This T cell receptor beta chain was sequenced during a study of blood T cells in healthy people across ages. A J-beta primer mix and a sample-barcoded 5' primer were used in a second PCR of about 7 to 12 cycles. TCRdb reanalysed the 5' RACE reads using MiXCR and keeps one entry per CDR3 protein. The sample shows about 640,000 distinct CDR3 sequences, roughly 53% of them seen only once. Germline V gene data show CDR1 as DFQATT and CDR2 as SNEGSKA (reference sequence). The CDR3 is made up of 15 amino acids. The V segment lost 3 bases and the J segment 7 bases; nucleotides outside the gene matches: 11. This receptor was taken from a man aged 55 to 70 in good health. The V call is TRBV20-1, the J call TRBJ2-3, with 9 bases identical to TRBD2. The sequencing sample was made of blood. CDR3: CSARSSGTSTNTQYF. The CDR3, as DNA: TGCAGTGCTAGGAGCTCCGGGACTAGCACGAATACGCAGTATTTT.